These 21 T cell receptor beta chains were all obtained from the same sample, sequenced in a study of siplizumab effects on memory and regulatory T cells. TCRdb's table, derived via immunoSEQ multiplex PCR, lists solely in-frame clones and lacks some. This sample has 70,000 to 100,000 clones, with around 97% found just once. Sequenced material: naive CD4+ T cells sorted from blood. The receptor source for this set is a human donor in good health.

The chain couples TRBV6-1 to TRBJ1-6; D unresolved. The CDR3 has 10 amino acids. V lost 3 bases and J 13 bases, leaving 4 bases between the germline ends. CDR1 and CDR2 (germline): MNHNS, SASEGT. CDR3 region: CASSEGPLHF. In DNA form, the CDR3 reads TGTGCCAGCAGTGAGGGTCCCCTCCACTTT.

The V and J genes are TRBV30 and TRBJ1-2; TRBD1 agrees at 7 bases. CDR3 size: 12 residues. The germline V gene has CDR1 GTSNPN and CDR2 SVGIG (reference sequence). J lost 2 bases, V lost 4 bases, and 1 base had no gene match. DNA for the CDR3: TGTGCCTGGATGACAGGGAACTATGGCTACACCTTC. Its translation: CAWMTGNYGYTF.

This CDR3 reads CASSYGGTGANVLTF. The DNA of the CDR3 is TGTGCCAGCAGTTACGGGGGTACCGGGGCCAACGTCCTGACTTTC. The chain joins TRBV6-5 to TRBJ2-6; D tentatively reads TRBD1 or TRBD2 (5 bases each). There are 15 residues in the CDR3. With 2 bases removed from V and 4 bases from J, the gap between germline ends came to 9 bases. Germline V gene data show CDR1 as MNHEY and CDR2 as SVGAGI.

This sequence joins TRBV25-1 and TRBJ1-6; TRBD1 might be the D (5 bases). CDR3 length equals 12 residues. V lost 6 bases and J lost 9, with 9 bases in between. Germline values: CDR1 MGHDK, CDR2 SYGVNS. Written as DNA, the CDR3 is TGTGCCAGCAGGGTAAGGGGTTCACCCCTCCACTTT. Its protein product is CASRVRGSPLHF. Combining the CDR3 with reference TRBV25-1 and TRBJ1-6 gives the whole variable domain EADIYQTPRYLVIGTGKKITLECSQTMGHDKMYWYQQDPGMELHLIHYSYGVNSTEKGDLSSESTVSRIRTEHFPLTLESARPSHTSQYLCASRVRGSPLHFGNGTRLTVT.

The rearrangement joins TRBV6-4 to TRBJ1-2; 7 nucleotides match TRBD1. Per germline, CDR1 MRHNA and CDR2 SNTAGT. V was pared by 7 bases and J by 1 base, with 9 bases of the junction left unmatched. CDR3 length: 15 amino acids. The CDR3 coding sequence is TGTGCCAGCAAAATAACCGGGACAGATAACTATGGCTACACCTTC. Protein sequence: CASKITGTDNYGYTF.

This chain connects TRBV5-1 to TRBJ1-2; D is ambiguous. Trimming stripped 0 bases from V and 7 bases from J, with 7 bases between. Per germline, CDR1 SGHRS and CDR2 YFSETQ. CDR3 length: 12 amino acids. DNA of the CDR3: TGCGCCAGCAGCTTGGAAGGGAGTGGCTACACCTTC. Amino acid sequence: CASSLEGSGYTF.

The chain links TRBV14 to TRBJ2-7; 11 bases match TRBD2. The germline V gene has CDR1 SGHDN and CDR2 FVKESK. V lost 1 base to trimming and J lost 4 bases; unmatched junction nucleotides: 3. CDR3 length: 15 residues. The chain's CDR3 is CASSQGLAGLYEQYF. In nucleotides, the CDR3 is TGTGCCAGCAGCCAAGGACTAGCGGGGCTATACGAGCAGTACTTC.

The chain recombines TRBV7-2 with TRBJ2-7; D call uncertain. CDR1 SGHTA and CDR2 FQGNSA come from the germline V gene. The CDR3 length is 13 residues. Trimming pared 3 bases from V and 2 bases from J, leaving 8 bases between. CDR3 DNA: TGTGCCAGCAGCTTGGCAGGACCCTACGAGCAGTACTTC. Its protein is CASSLAGPYEQYF.

The CDR3 loop is CASRIPGPNTEAFF. CDR3 sequence (DNA): TGTGCCAGCAGAATCCCCGGGCCGAACACTGAAGCTTTCTTT. The chain uses TRBV6-6 and TRBJ1-1; no firm D call. Per germline, CDR1 MNHNY and CDR2 SVGAGI (reference sequence). V was trimmed by 6 bases and J by 1 base, leaving 12 bases between them. The CDR3 runs to 14 residues.

The rearrangement joins TRBV7-1 to TRBJ1-6, with D possibly matching TRBD1 (5 bases). TRBV7-1 is an open reading frame, and its role is uncertain. This CDR3 is 14 amino acids long. Deletions cut 4 bases from V and 9 bases from J, with 13 bases between. The CDR3 sequence: CASSLEQAFSPLHF. The CDR3 region has the DNA TGTGCCAGCAGCTTAGAACAGGCTTTTTCACCCCTCCACTTT.

The chain has TRBV5-4 and TRBJ2-7; TRBD1 matches 9 bases. CDR3 size: 13 residues. V lost 4 bases to trimming and J lost 7 bases; unmatched junction nucleotides: 6. The V gene's germline CDR1 is SGHNT and CDR2 YYREEE (reference sequence). The CDR3 region is CASSVDRGGEQYF. The CDR3 region has the DNA TGTGCCAGCAGCGTGGACAGGGGAGGTGAGCAGTACTTC.

This clone has only one observation. V and J are TRBV7-9 and TRBJ1-2, with D perhaps TRBD1 (5 bases). The length of the CDR3 is 16 residues. V was pared by 6 bases and J by 1 base, with 18 bases between. Germline CDR1 reads SEHNR; CDR2 reads FQNEAQ (reference sequence). CDR3 DNA: TGTGCCAGCAGTCAGATGGGGACGAATCTTAACTATGGCTACACCTTC. This translates into CASSQMGTNLNYGYTF.

The chain is built from TRBV19 and TRBJ1-5, with 8 bases identical to TRBD1. The CDR3 runs 17 residues. Germline CDR1 is LNHDA and CDR2 is SQIVND (reference sequence). The V segment lost 4 bases and the J segment 2 bases; nucleotides outside the gene matches: 10. CDR3 in DNA: TGTGCCAGTAGTACCGGGACAGGAAATGGCGGCAATCAGCCCCAGCATTTT. Amino acids: CASSTGTGNGGNQPQHF. The full variable domain, completed using reference TRBV19 and TRBJ1-5, is DGGITQSPKYLFRKEGQNVTLSCEQNLNHDAMYWYRQDPGQGLRLIYYSQIVNDFQKGDIAEGYSVSREKKESFPLTVTSAQKNPTAFYLCASSTGTGNGGNQPQHFGDGTRLSIL.

This chain joins TRBV30 and TRBJ1-6, with 9 positions matching TRBD1. Germline V gene lookup returns CDR1 GTSNPN and CDR2 SVGIG (reference sequence). V gave up 3 bases and J gave up 7 bases; unmatched junction bases: 4. The CDR3 runs 14 residues. CDR3 amino acids: CAWRADRGNSPLHF. DNA for the CDR3: TGTGCCTGGAGGGCGGACAGGGGAAATTCACCCCTCCACTTT.

This clone was seen just once. V and J are TRBV7-3 and TRBJ2-2; unclear D gene. This CDR3 is 15 amino acids long. V dropped 1 base and J dropped 1 base, with 7 bases sitting between them. CDR1 is SGHTA and CDR2 is FQGTGA in the germline V gene. CDR3 sequence: CASSLILGNTGELFF. The CDR3, as DNA: TGTGCCAGCAGCTTAATACTCGGGAACACCGGGGAGCTGTTTTTT.

V gene TRBV5-4 combines with J gene TRBJ1-2; TRBD1 matches 7 bases. Germline CDR1 is SGHNT and CDR2 is YYREEE (reference sequence). The CDR3 loop spans 14 amino acids. The V and J ends lost 3 bases and 3 bases, in that order; junction bases with no gene match: 5. This CDR3 is CASSSDRWDYGYTF. In DNA, the CDR3 is TGTGCCAGCAGCTCGGACAGGTGGGACTATGGCTACACCTTC. The complete variable domain, with remaining parts taken from reference TRBV5-4 and TRBJ1-2, reads ETGVTQSPTHLIKTRGQQVTLRCSSQSGHNTVSWYQQALGQGPQFIFQYYREEENGRGNFPPRFSGLQFPNYSSELNVNALELDDSALYLCASSSDRWDYGYTFGSGTRLTVV.

V is TRBV30 and J is TRBJ2-7, with unresolved D. V dropped 1 base and J dropped 2 bases, with 6 bases sitting between them. The CDR3 loop spans 12 amino acids. CDR1 is GTSNPN and CDR2 is SVGIG in the germline V gene (reference sequence). CDR3 in DNA: TGTGCCTGGAGTGATGAGCCCTACGAGCAGTACTTC. Translated: CAWSDEPYEQYF.

The chain couples TRBV25-1 to TRBJ2-7; D is ambiguous. The V gene lost 3 bases and the J gene lost 0 bases, with 12 bases spanning the gap. Germline V gene data show CDR1 as MGHDK and CDR2 as SYGVNS. The CDR3 loop spans 15 amino acids. The CDR3 DNA follows: TGTGCCAGCAGTGACGATAGGGCTGGCTCCTACGAGCAGTACTTC. This codes for CASSDDRAGSYEQYF.

This sequence joins TRBV18 and TRBJ1-2; TRBD1 is a possible D gene (6 bases). The germline gives CDR1 KGHSH, CDR2 LQKENI. V was pared by 6 bases and J by 4 bases, with 18 bases between. This CDR3 is 15 amino acids long. The CDR3, as DNA: TGTGCCAGCTCCCCTACCCGACAGGTTCTCTATGGCTACACCTTC. Its protein is CASSPTRQVLYGYTF.

V and J are TRBV29-1 and TRBJ2-1; 10 bases are a match to TRBD1. The CDR3 extends over 16 amino acids. CDR1 and CDR2 from the germline V gene are SQVTM and ANQGSEA. V lost 6 bases and J lost 10; bases outside the gene matches: 18. The CDR3 DNA reads TGCAGCGTCGAGGGGCTGACAGGGGGCCGGCAACGAGAGCAGTTCTTC. Translation: CSVEGLTGGRQREQFF.

This clone was counted once. The chain links TRBV6-1 to TRBJ2-2; TRBD1 agrees at 7 bases. This CDR3 region has 13 residues. The trim removed 3 bases at V and 7 bases at J, leaving 2 bases unmatched. Germline loops: CDR1 MNHNS, CDR2 SASEGT. CDR3 loop: CASSERGHGELFF. DNA for the CDR3: TGTGCCAGCAGTGAGAGGGGGCACGGGGAGCTGTTTTTT.